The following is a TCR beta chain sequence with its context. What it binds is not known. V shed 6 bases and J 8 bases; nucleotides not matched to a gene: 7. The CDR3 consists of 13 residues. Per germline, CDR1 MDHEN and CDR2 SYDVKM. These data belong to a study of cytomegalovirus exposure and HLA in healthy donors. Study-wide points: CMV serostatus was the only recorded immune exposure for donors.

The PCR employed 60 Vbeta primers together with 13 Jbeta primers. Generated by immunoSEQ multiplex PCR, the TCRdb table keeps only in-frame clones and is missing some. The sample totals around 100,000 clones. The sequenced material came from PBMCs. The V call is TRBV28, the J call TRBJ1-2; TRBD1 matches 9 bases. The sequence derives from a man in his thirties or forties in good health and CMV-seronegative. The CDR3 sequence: CASRRNRGHGYTF. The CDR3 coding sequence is TGTGCCAGCAGGCGAAACAGGGGGCACGGCTACACCTTC.